This T cell receptor (beta chain) came from a study of coeliac disease. Study-wide results and caveats: Active celiac intraepithelial and lamina propria samples had lower TRB and TRG clonality than control samples.

Trimming took 3 bases from V and 2 from J, leaving 7 bases between them. Germline CDR1 reads MNHEY; CDR2 reads SMNVEV (reference sequence). The CDR3 runs 13 residues. Details on this clone: Its antigen is unknown.

Sequencing was performed with immunoSEQ multiplex PCR; in TCRdb, only in-frame clones are kept and a portion is missing. The data hold about 3,000 clones, with around 50% observed a single time. The V and J genes are TRBV27 and TRBJ1-2; D is unclear. The sequence derives from a man aged 50-59 years with active celiac disease. The sequencing sample was made of intraepithelial lymphocytes from the gut. The CDR3 spells CASSFGENYGYTF. The CDR3 nucleotides are TGTGCCAGCAGTTTTGGAGAGAACTATGGCTACACCTTC.